The rows below give T cell receptor beta chains drawn from one sample of a study of cytomegalovirus exposure and HLA in healthy donors. Sequencing was performed with immunoSEQ multiplex PCR; in TCRdb, only in-frame clones are kept and a portion is missing. This sample lists approximately 170,000 clones; its ten largest clones have 0.7% to 0.8%. What was sequenced was PBMCs. The receptors stem from a woman between 18 and 29 years old in good health and CMV-seropositive. The CDR3 runs from the conserved cysteine through the conserved F or W. Each record gives: V gene, D gene, J gene, CDR3 DNA, CDR3 protein. The D gene is left open where the match is weak.

TRBV6-6	.	TRBJ2-2	TGTGCCAGCTCGAGAACAGACACCGGGGAGCTGTTTTTT	CASSRTDTGELFF
TRBV21-1	.	TRBJ1-1	TGTGCTCCGAAGCGGGACACTGAAGCTTTCTTT	CAPKRDTEAFF
TRBV30	TRBD1	TRBJ1-2	TGTGCCTGGCACACAGGGGGCGATAACTATGGCTACACCTTC	CAWHTGGDNYGYTF
TRBV5-5	TRBD2	TRBJ2-5	TGTGCCAGCAGCTTGTGGGGGGGGCAAGAGACCCAGTACTTC	CASSLWGGQETQYF
TRBV4-1	.	TRBJ2-1	TGCGCCAGCAGCCAAAGTGGACAGCGGAACTACAATGAGCAGTTCTTC	CASSQSGQRNYNEQFF
TRBV6-4	.	TRBJ2-6	TGTGCCAGCACCCGGCGGCCCGTACAGGTCGGCTCTGGGGCCAACGTCCTGACTTTC	CASTRRPVQVGSGANVLTF
TRBV2	.	TRBJ1-5	TGTGCCAGCAGTGGGGGACAAGACAATCAGCCCCAGCATTTT	CASSGGQDNQPQHF
TRBV4-2	.	TRBJ1-1	TGTGCCAGCAGACGGGCAGCTTCGGAGGGCGCTTTCTTT	CASRRAASEGAFF
TRBV5-6	TRBD1	TRBJ1-1	TGTGCCAGCAGCTTGGGGACAGGGCCCACTGAAGCTTTCTTT	CASSLGTGPTEAFF
TRBV7-3	.	TRBJ1-2	TGTGCCAGCAGCTTAACTCGACAGGAGGGCTACACCTTC	CASSLTRQEGYTF
TRBV11-2	TRBD1	TRBJ2-2	TGTGCCAGCAGCTCGAGACAGGGGGCGAACACCGGGGAGCTGTTTTTT	CASSSRQGANTGELFF
TRBV10-2	TRBD1	TRBJ1-2	TGCGCCAGCAGTGCCCAGGACAGGACCTATGGCTACACCTTC	CASSAQDRTYGYTF
TRBV30	TRBD1	TRBJ1-2	TGTGCCTACCAACATCCGGGACAGTATGGCTACACCTTC	CAYQHPGQYGYTF
TRBV5-1	TRBD1	TRBJ1-1	TGCGCCAGCAGCCCCGGACAGGGGCGGGCTTTCTTT	CASSPGQGRAFF
TRBV6-4	.	TRBJ1-2	TGTGCCAGCAGTGACGTCGCCAGGGACAATGGCTACACCTTC	CASSDVARDNGYTF
TRBV19	TRBD2	TRBJ2-1	TGTGCCAGTAGTATTGGCCTAGCGGGATTCTCCTACAATGAGCAGTTCTTC	CASSIGLAGFSYNEQFF
TRBV10-1	TRBD2	TRBJ2-3	TGCGCCAGCAGTGATACGGGAGGGCTGGCAGATACGCAGTATTTT	CASSDTGGLADTQYF
TRBV11-2	TRBD2	TRBJ2-1	TGTGCCAGCAGCTTAGCAGCGGGGTCAGGGAATGAGCAGTTCTTC	CASSLAAGSGNEQFF
TRBV4-1	TRBD1	TRBJ2-6	TGCGCCAGCAGCCGCCCTACAGGGGTTTTTCTTTCTGGGGCCAACGTCCTGACTTTC	CASSRPTGVFLSGANVLTF
TRBV18	TRBD2	TRBJ2-7	TGTGCCAGCTCACCACCGGGACTAGCTTACGAGCAGTACTTC	CASSPPGLAYEQYF
TRBV7-6	.	TRBJ2-1	TGTGCCAGCAGCTTATCGAATGAGCAGTTCTTC	CASSLSNEQFF
TRBV4-1	.	TRBJ1-6	TGCGCCAGCAGCCAAGGGCCCCGCTCCTATAATTCACCCCTCCACTTT	CASSQGPRSYNSPLHF